A single T cell receptor (beta chain) is shown here with its context. These data are taken from a study of blood T cell repertoires in COVID-19. At the level of the study: Spain, Italy and the United States supplied samples that represented acute and convalescent COVID-19. From T cells, B-cell-depleted T cells, or PBMCs came the material, which was cDNA or gDNA.

In the original analysis: Amplified reference gene primers provided the basis for estimating nucleated cell counts. Only in-frame clones appear in the TCRdb table, and some are missing; sequencing was by immunoSEQ multiplex PCR. V, J and clone size reflect that table, while D and trimming were determined from the DNA. This table has about 240,000 clones, about 81% appearing once. The V and J ends lost 11 bases and 0 bases, in that order; junction bases with no gene match: 5. The germline V gene encodes CDR1 LNHDA and CDR2 SQIVND (reference sequence). The CDR3 sequence is 14 residues long. The clonotype originates from a woman aged 55-69 years with active or convalescent COVID-19. The specimen sequenced was peripheral blood. V is TRBV19 and J is TRBJ2-1, with 9 bases aligning to TRBD2. The CDR3 is CASLAGTSYNEQFF. The CDR3 nucleotides are TGTGCCTCCCTAGCGGGGACCTCCTACAATGAGCAGTTCTTC.